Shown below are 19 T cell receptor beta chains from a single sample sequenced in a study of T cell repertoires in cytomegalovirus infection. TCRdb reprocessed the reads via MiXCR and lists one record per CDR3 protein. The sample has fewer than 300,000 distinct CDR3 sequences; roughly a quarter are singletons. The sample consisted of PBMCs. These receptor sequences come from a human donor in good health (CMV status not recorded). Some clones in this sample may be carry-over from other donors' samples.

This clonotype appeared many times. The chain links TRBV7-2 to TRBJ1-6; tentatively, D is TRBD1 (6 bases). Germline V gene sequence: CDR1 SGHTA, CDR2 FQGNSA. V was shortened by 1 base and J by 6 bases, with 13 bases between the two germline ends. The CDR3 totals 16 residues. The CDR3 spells CASSLGQGRANSPLHF. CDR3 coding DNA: TGTGCCAGCAGCTTAGGGCAGGGGAGGGCTAATTCACCCCTCCACTTT.

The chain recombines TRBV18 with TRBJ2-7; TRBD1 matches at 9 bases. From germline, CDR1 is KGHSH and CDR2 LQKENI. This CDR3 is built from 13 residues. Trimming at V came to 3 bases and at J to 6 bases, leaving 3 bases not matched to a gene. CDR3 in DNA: TGTGCCAGCTCACCCTCGACAGGGGGCGAGCAGTACTTC. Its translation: CASSPSTGGEQYF.

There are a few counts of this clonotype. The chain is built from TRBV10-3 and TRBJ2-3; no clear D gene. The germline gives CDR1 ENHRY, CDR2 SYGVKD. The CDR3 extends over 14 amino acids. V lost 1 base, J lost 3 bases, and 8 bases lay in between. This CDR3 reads CAISEWEGTDTQYF. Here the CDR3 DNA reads TGTGCCATCAGTGAGTGGGAAGGTACAGATACGCAGTATTTT.

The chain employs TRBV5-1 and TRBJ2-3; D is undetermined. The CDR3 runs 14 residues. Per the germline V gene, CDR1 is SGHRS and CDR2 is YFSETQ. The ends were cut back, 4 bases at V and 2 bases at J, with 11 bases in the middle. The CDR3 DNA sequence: TGCGCCAGCAGCCTCGTTGGAACCACAGATACGCAGTATTTT. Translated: CASSLVGTTDTQYF.

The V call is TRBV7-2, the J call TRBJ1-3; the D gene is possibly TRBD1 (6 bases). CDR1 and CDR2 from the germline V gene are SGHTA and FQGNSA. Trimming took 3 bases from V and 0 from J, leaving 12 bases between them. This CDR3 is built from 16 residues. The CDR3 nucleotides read TGTGCCAGCAGCTTGCGGACAGTTCACTCTGGAAACACCATATATTTT. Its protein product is CASSLRTVHSGNTIYF.

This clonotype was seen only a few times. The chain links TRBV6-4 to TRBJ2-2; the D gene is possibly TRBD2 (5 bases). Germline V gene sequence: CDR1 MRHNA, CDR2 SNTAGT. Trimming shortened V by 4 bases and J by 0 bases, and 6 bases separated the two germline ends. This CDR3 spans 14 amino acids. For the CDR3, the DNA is TGTGCCAGCAGTGTGGAGGCGAACACCGGGGAGCTGTTTTTT. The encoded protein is CASSVEANTGELFF.

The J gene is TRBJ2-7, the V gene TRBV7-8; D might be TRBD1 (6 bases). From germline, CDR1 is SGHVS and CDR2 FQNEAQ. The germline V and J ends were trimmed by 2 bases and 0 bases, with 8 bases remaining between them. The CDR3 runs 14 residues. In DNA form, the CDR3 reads TGTGCCAGCAGCTTACGGGACACCTCCTACGAGCAGTACTTC. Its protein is CASSLRDTSYEQYF.

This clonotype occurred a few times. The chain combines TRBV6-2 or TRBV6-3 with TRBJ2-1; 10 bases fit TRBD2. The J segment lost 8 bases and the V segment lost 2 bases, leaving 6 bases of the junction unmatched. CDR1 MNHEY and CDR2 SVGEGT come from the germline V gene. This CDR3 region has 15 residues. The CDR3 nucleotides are TGTGCCAGCAGTTACGGTAGCGGGAGGTGGGATGAGCAGTTCTTC. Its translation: CASSYGSGRWDEQFF.

The CDR3 loop is CASKARGGHNEQFF. CDR3 sequence (DNA): TGTGCCAGTAAGGCGCGGGGGGGCCACAATGAGCAGTTCTTC. This chain joins TRBV19 and TRBJ2-1; 9 bases are shared with TRBD2. V lost 7 bases and J lost 5; bases outside the gene matches: 6. CDR1 LNHDA and CDR2 SQIVND come from the germline V gene (reference sequence). This CDR3 spans 14 amino acids.

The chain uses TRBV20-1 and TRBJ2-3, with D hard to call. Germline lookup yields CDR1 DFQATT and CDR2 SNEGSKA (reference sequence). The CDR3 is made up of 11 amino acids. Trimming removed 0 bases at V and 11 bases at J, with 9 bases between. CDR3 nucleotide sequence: TGCAGTGCTAGAGAGGCTGAAGGGCAGTATTTT. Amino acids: CSAREAEGQYF.

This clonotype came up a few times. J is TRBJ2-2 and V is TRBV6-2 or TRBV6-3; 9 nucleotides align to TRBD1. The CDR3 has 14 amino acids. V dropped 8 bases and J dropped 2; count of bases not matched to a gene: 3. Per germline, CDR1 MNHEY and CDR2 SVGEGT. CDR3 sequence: CASYRGRNTGELFF. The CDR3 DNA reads TGTGCCAGCTACAGGGGGCGAAACACCGGGGAGCTGTTTTTT.

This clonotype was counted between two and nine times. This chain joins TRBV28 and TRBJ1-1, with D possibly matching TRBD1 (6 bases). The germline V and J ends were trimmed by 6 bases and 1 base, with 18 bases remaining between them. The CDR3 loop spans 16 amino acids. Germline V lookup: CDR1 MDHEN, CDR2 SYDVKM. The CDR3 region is CASRPYSGHSNTEAFF. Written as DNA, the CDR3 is TGTGCCAGCAGGCCATACTCGGGACATTCGAACACTGAAGCTTTCTTT.

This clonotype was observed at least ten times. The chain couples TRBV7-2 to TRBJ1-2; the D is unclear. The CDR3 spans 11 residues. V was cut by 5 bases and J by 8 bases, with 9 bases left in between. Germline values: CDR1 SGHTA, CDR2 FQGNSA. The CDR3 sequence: CASSRQGGYTF. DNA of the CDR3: TGTGCCAGCAGCCGCCAAGGAGGCTACACCTTC.

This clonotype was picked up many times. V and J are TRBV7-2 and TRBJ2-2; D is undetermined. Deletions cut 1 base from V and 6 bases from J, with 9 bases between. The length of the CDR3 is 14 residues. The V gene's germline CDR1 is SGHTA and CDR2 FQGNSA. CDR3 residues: CASSLDSGAGELFF. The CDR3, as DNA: TGTGCCAGCAGCTTAGACTCCGGAGCCGGGGAGCTGTTTTTT.

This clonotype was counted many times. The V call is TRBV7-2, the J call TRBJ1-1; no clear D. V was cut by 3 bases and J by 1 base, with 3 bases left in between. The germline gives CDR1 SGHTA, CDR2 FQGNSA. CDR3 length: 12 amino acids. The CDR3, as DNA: TGTGCCAGCAGCTTCTCGAACACTGAAGCTTTCTTT. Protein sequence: CASSFSNTEAFF.

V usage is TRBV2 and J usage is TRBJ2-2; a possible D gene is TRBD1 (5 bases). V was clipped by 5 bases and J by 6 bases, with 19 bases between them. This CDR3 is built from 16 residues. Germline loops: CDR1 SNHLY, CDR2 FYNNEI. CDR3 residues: CASSSLGWATAGELFF. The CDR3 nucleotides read TGTGCCAGCAGTTCCCTTGGGTGGGCGACAGCCGGGGAGCTGTTTTTT.

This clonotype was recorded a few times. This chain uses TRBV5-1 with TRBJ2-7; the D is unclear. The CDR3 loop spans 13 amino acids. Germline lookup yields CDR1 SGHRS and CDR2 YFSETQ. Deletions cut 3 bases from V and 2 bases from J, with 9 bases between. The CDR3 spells CASSSNNPYEQYF. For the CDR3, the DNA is TGCGCCAGCAGCTCGAACAACCCCTACGAGCAGTACTTC.

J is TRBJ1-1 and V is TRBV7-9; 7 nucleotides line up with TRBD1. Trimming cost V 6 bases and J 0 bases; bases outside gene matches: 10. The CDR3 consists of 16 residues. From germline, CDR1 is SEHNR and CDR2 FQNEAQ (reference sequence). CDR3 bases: TGTGCCAGCAGGCGTCCGGGACAGCTTATGAACACTGAAGCTTTCTTT. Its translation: CASRRPGQLMNTEAFF.

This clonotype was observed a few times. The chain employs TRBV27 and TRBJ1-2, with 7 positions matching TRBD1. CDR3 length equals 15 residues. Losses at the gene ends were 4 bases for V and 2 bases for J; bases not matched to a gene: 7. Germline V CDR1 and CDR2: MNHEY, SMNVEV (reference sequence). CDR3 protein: CASSSRQGQNYGYTF. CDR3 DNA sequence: TGTGCCAGCAGTTCCCGACAGGGTCAAAACTATGGCTACACCTTC.